This T cell receptor beta chain was identified during a study of neurological immune-mediated disorders. General study findings and limits: The level of TCR clonal expansion was highest in patients with HTLV-1-associated myelopathy and lowest in multiple sclerosis, where it fell below the level seen in healthy controls.

5'RACE employing 10-nucleotide random UMIs yielded the cDNA. Over 160 million TCR-beta sequences, together covering 15-18 subjects, were produced by every individual sequencing run that was carried out. TCRdb re-called the 5' RACE reads through MiXCR, storing one row per CDR3 protein. The sample contains more than 20,000 distinct CDR3 sequences, 13% of which appear only once. This clonotype was detected a few times. Its antigen remains unknown. The V and J ends lost 0 bases and 3 bases respectively, with 6 bases between them. Germline-derived CDR1 and CDR2 are MGHDK and SYGVNS. The CDR3 totals 14 residues. The time point denotes: technical triplicate 1.

The receptor was isolated from a female donor with HTLV-1-associated myelopathy (HAM/TSP). The genes are TRBV25-1 and TRBJ1-3, with D hard to call. The sequenced material came from CD4+ T cells from blood. The CDR3 DNA reads as TGTGCCAGCAGTGAATACCGAGATGGAAACACCATATATTTT. Amino acids: CASSEYRDGNTIYF.